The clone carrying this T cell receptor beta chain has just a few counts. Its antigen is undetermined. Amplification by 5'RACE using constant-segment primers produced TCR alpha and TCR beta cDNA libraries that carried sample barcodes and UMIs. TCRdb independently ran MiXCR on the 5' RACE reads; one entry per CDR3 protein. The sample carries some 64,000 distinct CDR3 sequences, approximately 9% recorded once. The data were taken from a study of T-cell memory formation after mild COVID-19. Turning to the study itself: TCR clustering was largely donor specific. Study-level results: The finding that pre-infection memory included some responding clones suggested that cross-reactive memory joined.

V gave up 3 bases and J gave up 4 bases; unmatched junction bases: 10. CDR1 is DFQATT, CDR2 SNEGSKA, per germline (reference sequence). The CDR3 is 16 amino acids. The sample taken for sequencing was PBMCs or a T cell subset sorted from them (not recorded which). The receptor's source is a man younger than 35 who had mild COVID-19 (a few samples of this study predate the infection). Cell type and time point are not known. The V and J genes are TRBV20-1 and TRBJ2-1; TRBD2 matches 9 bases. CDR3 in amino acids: CSARTGAGGLYNEQFF. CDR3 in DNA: TGCAGTGCTAGGACGGGAGCGGGGGGATTGTACAATGAGCAGTTCTTC.